This T cell receptor (beta chain) came from a study of blood T cells in healthy people across ages. In the study overall: About one barcoded TCR beta cDNA was captured per two T cells.

In germline, CDR1 is SGHTA, CDR2 FQGNSA. This CDR3 region has 15 residues. Study outcomes and limitations: The long-lived group displayed more naive CD4+ cells, plus higher diversity, than the aged donors did.

The use of a sample-barcoded 5' primer and a J-beta primer mix characterized a second PCR of about 7 to 12 cycles. Each CDR3 protein gets one entry after TCRdb re-called the 5' RACE reads with MiXCR. Here the sample spans around 500,000 distinct CDR3 sequences, roughly 48% being singletons. Of note for this clonotype: What it binds is not known.

J is TRBJ2-7 and V is TRBV7-2, with D maybe TRBD1 (5 bases). The DNA end lines up better with TRBJ2-5; the J call may be wrong. The sample comprised blood. The sequence derives from a man at least 80 years old in good health. CDR3: CASSLDQGLEETQYF. CDR3 nucleotides: TGTGCCAGCAGCTTAGATCAGGGATTAGAAGAGACCCAGTACTTC.